This T cell receptor (beta chain) was observed in a study of T cell responses to AZD1222 COVID-19 vaccine. The study's findings and limits: Dominant CD4 TCR responses targeted spike regions 160-218 and 743-854. The study sampled repertoires only after the peak T cell response. Baseline seropositivity occurred in only a handful of AZD1222 recipients.

Combined were second doses at about 4 or about 12 weeks. This clone appeared a few times. Its antigen is not identified. Sequencing used immunoSEQ multiplex PCR; TCRdb keeps in-frame clones, though not all of them. This repertoire shows some 150,000 clones, 90% found once; its top ten account for around 3.1%. The sequence was obtained from an adult who received the AZD1222 COVID-19 vaccine. Sequencing used peripheral blood, obtained 28 days after the second AZD1222 dose.

The CDR3 region has the DNA TGTGCCAGCAGCCAAGCCCGAGGGGGAGAGACCCAGTACTTC. It yields the protein CASSQARGGETQYF. The chain uses TRBV3-1 (or the pseudogene TRBV3-2) and TRBJ2-5; D is perhaps TRBD1 (6 bases). Trimming took off 1 base at V and 4 bases at J, with 10 bases between the two ends. The CDR3 runs 14 residues. Germline-derived CDR1 and CDR2 are LGHDT and YNNKEL (reference sequence).